A single sample gave rise to the 13 T cell receptor beta chains below, sequenced in a study of blood T cells in healthy people across ages. With a J-beta primer mix and a sample-barcoded 5' primer, a second PCR ran 7 to 11 cycles. TCRdb reprocessed the 5' RACE reads with MiXCR, giving one entry per CDR3 protein. The data show 800,000 to 950,000 distinct CDR3 sequences, roughly 28% seen once. These data were also reused for a study on T cells of mothers and their children.

Sequencing used blood. The receptors were sampled from a woman in her 40s in good health.

This clonotype has just a few counts. The CDR3 nucleotides are TGTGCCAGCAGTGAAGCTATAACAGGCGATAGCACTGAAGCTTTCTTT. Encoded protein: CASSEAITGDSTEAFF. The V call is TRBV6-1, the J call TRBJ1-1; maybe TRBD1 (5 bases). V was cut by 0 bases and J by 4 bases, with 15 bases left in between. Germline V gene sequence: CDR1 MNHNS, CDR2 SASEGT. CDR3 length equals 16 residues.

This clonotype showed up just a few times. V is TRBV2 and J is TRBJ2-1; 15 bases match TRBD2. The J segment lost 14 bases and the V segment lost 9 bases, leaving 8 bases of the junction unmatched. The CDR3 has 13 residues. Germline V gives CDR1 SNHLY, CDR2 FYNNEI. CDR3 DNA: TGTGCCAGTTGGACTAGCGGGGGGGCTCGTAAGTTCTTC. Protein sequence: CASWTSGGARKFF.

This clonotype has only a few counts. The chain combines TRBV20-1 with TRBJ1-5; TRBD1 might be the D (6 bases). The CDR3 is 13 amino acids. The V gene lost 6 bases and the J gene lost 6 bases, with 15 bases spanning the gap. Germline V CDR1 and CDR2: DFQATT, SNEGSKA (reference sequence). CDR3 bases: TGCAGTGCGGTACAGGGTTGGGGTCAGCCCCAGCATTTT. Translation: CSAVQGWGQPQHF.

On this clonotype: This could be a read error, since a much larger clone is one nucleotide away. The chain couples TRBV12-3 or TRBV12-4 to TRBJ1-5, with 7 bases aligning to TRBD1. This CDR3 is built from 13 residues. Trimming removed 6 bases from V and 2 bases from J; junction bases left unmatched: 1. The CDR3 is CASRGQRNQPQHF. Written as DNA, the CDR3 is TGTGCCAGCAGGGGACAGCGCAATCAGCCCCAGCATTTT.

This clonotype has a count of ten or more. This rearrangement joins TRBV7-9 to TRBJ2-1; D remains unclear. The CDR3 is 11 amino acids. Looked up from germline, CDR1 is SEHNR and CDR2 is FQNEAQ (reference sequence). The V gene lost 0 bases and the J gene lost 9 bases, with 3 bases spanning the gap. This chain's CDR3 is CASSLAREQFF. The CDR3 coding sequence is TGTGCCAGCAGCTTAGCGCGTGAGCAGTTCTTC.

This clonotype occurred many times. The gene calls are TRBV20-1 and TRBJ2-7; D is possibly TRBD1 or TRBD2 (5 bases each). This CDR3 is built from 15 residues. The V gene lost 3 bases and the J gene lost 2 bases, with 17 bases spanning the gap. Germline V lookup: CDR1 DFQATT, CDR2 SNEGSKA (reference sequence). CDR3: CSARPPGREPYEQYF. CDR3 DNA sequence: TGCAGTGCTAGGCCCCCGGGCAGGGAGCCCTACGAGCAGTACTTC.

This clonotype came up a few times. The chain is built from TRBV12-3 or TRBV12-4 and TRBJ1-1; D is unresolved. CDR3 size: 11 residues. V gave up 3 bases and J gave up 7 bases, with 6 bases separating them. The CDR3 here is CASSFGIEAFF. In DNA form, the CDR3 reads TGTGCCAGCAGTTTCGGGATTGAAGCTTTCTTT.

The table lists this clonotype with a few counts. The chain combines TRBV12-3 or TRBV12-4 with TRBJ2-3; D is unresolved. The CDR3 is 16 residues long. Trimming shortened V by 3 bases and J by 5 bases, and 18 bases separated the two germline ends. CDR3 in amino acids: CASSFSAVATQDTQYF. The CDR3 DNA reads TGTGCCAGCAGTTTCTCGGCCGTGGCGACACAAGATACGCAGTATTTT.

The J gene is TRBJ2-5, the V gene TRBV7-9, with TRBD1 matching 7 bases. CDR3 length: 16 amino acids. Trimming cost V 0 bases and J 5 bases; bases outside gene matches: 9. Germline assignment: CDR1 SEHNR and CDR2 FQNEAQ (reference sequence). CDR3 nucleotides: TGTGCCAGCAGCTTAGCTCCGACAGGGTCGGGGGAGACCCAGTACTTC. The encoded protein is CASSLAPTGSGETQYF.

The chain recombines TRBV2 with TRBJ2-5; D is possibly TRBD2 (5 bases). CDR1 and CDR2 (germline): SNHLY, FYNNEI. The CDR3 is made up of 15 amino acids. With 5 bases removed from V and 3 bases from J, the gap between germline ends came to 16 bases. CDR3 residues: CASSHPGQEEETQYF. CDR3 DNA: TGTGCCAGCAGTCACCCGGGCCAGGAGGAAGAGACCCAGTACTTC. Full variable domain (rest looked up from reference TRBV2 and TRBJ2-5): EPEVTQTPSHQVTQMGQEVILRCVPISNHLYFYWYRQILGQKVEFLVSFYNNEISEKSEIFDDQFSVERPDGSNFTLKIRSTKLEDSAMYFCASSHPGQEEETQYFGPGTRLLVL.

This clonotype occurred once. The gene calls are TRBV7-9 and TRBJ2-1; the D is unclear. Trimming shortened V by 3 bases and J by 7 bases, and 10 bases separated the two germline ends. This CDR3 contains 13 residues. The germline gives CDR1 SEHNR, CDR2 FQNEAQ (reference sequence). Here the CDR3 reads CASSFILGNEQFF. As DNA, the CDR3 is TGTGCCAGCAGCTTTATCTTGGGTAATGAGCAGTTCTTC.

V and J are TRBV27 and TRBJ2-5, with TRBD2 as a possible D gene (6 bases). The CDR3 contains 14 residues. Germline loops: CDR1 MNHEY, CDR2 SMNVEV (reference sequence). V gave up 2 bases and J gave up 11 bases, with 18 bases separating them. The CDR3: CASSLNGATGEQYF. The DNA for the CDR3 is TGTGCCAGCAGTTTAAACGGCGCCACGGGGGAGCAGTACTTC.

This clonotype occurred many times. The chain links TRBV5-5 to TRBJ2-1, with 8 bases fitting TRBD2. Losses at the gene ends were 4 bases for V and 4 bases for J; bases not matched to a gene: 10. CDR3 length equals 16 residues. The V gene's germline CDR1 is SGHKS and CDR2 YYEKEE (reference sequence). CDR3 protein: CASSLGRGTVYNEQFF. As DNA, the CDR3 is TGTGCCAGCAGCCTCGGGAGGGGCACTGTTTACAATGAGCAGTTCTTC.